These T cell receptor beta chains were read from a single sample in a study of spatial heterogeneity in lung cancer. Each CDR3 protein gets one entry after TCRdb re-called the 5' RACE reads with MiXCR. The repertoire consists of more than 80,000 distinct CDR3 sequences, with 12% occurring once and the leading ten covering 35% to 50%. The source material was PBMCs, sampled at surgery. These receptors originate from a male donor with early-stage non-small cell lung cancer. CDR3s include the opening cysteine and the closing phenylalanine or tryptophan. A D gene is named only where the DNA matches it firmly. Not every row has a clone size; where given, it reads once, few, many or a size class.

TRBJ1-2 | - | TRBV12-3/TRBV12-4 | TRBD1 | CASGFRQGVGGYTF | TGTGCCAGCGGTTTCCGGCAGGGGGTAGGCGGCTACACCTTC
TRBJ2-3 | - | TRBV7-9 | TRBD2 | CASSLALADSTDTQYF | TGTGCCAGCAGCTTAGCCCTAGCGGACAGCACAGATACGCAGTATTTT
TRBJ2-1 | - | TRBV6-2/TRBV6-3 | TRBD2 | CASSRGLADYNEQFF | TGTGCCAGCAGCCGGGGACTAGCGGATTACAATGAGCAGTTCTTC
TRBJ1-2 | few | TRBV14 | TRBD1 | CASSHRQGVDYGYTF | TGTGCCAGCAGCCACAGACAGGGGGTCGACTATGGCTACACCTTC
TRBJ2-2 | few | TRBV29-1 | TRBD1 | CSVADTGVPTNTGELFF | TGCAGCGTTGCCGACACAGGGGTCCCCACGAACACCGGGGAGCTGTTTTTT
TRBJ2-5 | - | TRBV15 | TRBD2 | CATSPRGGRETQYF | TGTGCCACCAGCCCTCGGGGGGGCCGAGAGACCCAGTACTTC
TRBJ2-5 | many | TRBV4-3 | - | CASSQAGLSPGETQYF | TGCGCCAGCAGCCAGGCCGGACTCTCGCCCGGCGAGACCCAGTACTTC
TRBJ1-5 | - | TRBV12-3/TRBV12-4 | - | CASSSMPGAQHF | TGTGCCAGCAGTTCCATGCCGGGGGCCCAGCATTTT
TRBJ2-7 | many | TRBV7-2 | - | CASSAGLASFYEQYF | TGTGCCAGCAGCGCCGGTCTAGCAAGCTTCTACGAGCAGTACTTC
TRBJ2-7 | - | TRBV28 | - | CASRTQRRGGYEQYF | TGTGCCAGCAGGACGCAGAGACGAGGGGGCTACGAGCAGTACTTC
TRBJ1-4 | few | TRBV29-1 | TRBD1 | CSARKGTGAGGEKLFF | TGCAGCGCCAGAAAGGGGACAGGCGCGGGGGGTGAAAAACTGTTTTTT
TRBJ1-2 | few | TRBV7-2 | TRBD1 | CASSLATGGADYGYTF | TGTGCCAGCAGCTTAGCTACAGGGGGCGCGGACTATGGCTACACCTTC
TRBJ2-7 | many | TRBV9 | TRBD2 | CASSSSGGPIYEQYF | TGTGCCAGCAGCTCCTCGGGGGGGCCTATTTACGAGCAGTACTTC
TRBJ2-4 | - | TRBV6-6 | - | CASSYPGEGNIQYF | TGTGCCAGCAGTTATCCCGGTGAGGGGAACATTCAGTACTTC
TRBJ2-1 | few | TRBV24-1 | TRBD1 | CATSDLRGQGVGNEQFF | TGTGCCACCAGTGATTTGAGGGGACAGGGGGTAGGCAATGAGCAGTTCTTC
TRBJ1-4 | - | TRBV20-1 | - | CSARGAGRLTNEKLFF | TGCAGTGCTAGAGGGGCAGGGAGGCTGACTAATGAAAAACTGTTTTTT
TRBJ2-3 | few | TRBV10-3 | - | CAISEGPPYTDTQYF | TGTGCCATCAGTGAGGGACCCCCTTACACAGATACGCAGTATTTT
TRBJ2-3 | - | TRBV6-1 | TRBD2 | CASSEATSGFTDTQYF | TGTGCCAGCAGTGAAGCGACTAGCGGATTCACAGATACGCAGTATTTT
TRBJ1-5 | - | TRBV6-2/TRBV6-3 | - | CASSYHDSSNQPQHF | TGTGCCAGCAGTTACCACGACAGTAGCAATCAGCCCCAGCATTTT
TRBJ1-6 | - | TRBV5-1 | TRBD1 | CASSPGTANSPLHF | TGCGCCAGCAGCCCCGGGACAGCAAATTCACCCCTCCACTTT
TRBJ2-7 | - | TRBV28 | TRBD1 | CASRSPFRLTGGASYEQYF | TGTGCCAGCAGGTCTCCCTTTCGTCTGACAGGGGGTGCGTCCTACGAGCAGTACTTC
TRBJ2-3 | - | TRBV6-6 | TRBD2 | CASSYSASGRAHGITDTQYF | TGTGCCAGCAGTTACTCAGCTAGCGGGAGGGCCCATGGGATCACAGATACGCAGTATTTT
TRBJ2-7 | - | TRBV9 | - | CASSEEGYPSYEQYF | TGTGCCAGCAGCGAGGAGGGGTACCCGAGCTACGAGCAGTACTTC
TRBJ1-1 | few | TRBV7-9 | - | CASSLAKTGPTIEAFF | TGTGCCAGCAGCTTAGCGAAGACGGGACCTACGATTGAAGCTTTCTTT
TRBJ1-2 | - | TRBV28 | TRBD1 | CASRRTGGHGYTF | TGTGCCAGCAGACGGACAGGGGGCCATGGCTACACCTTC
TRBJ2-7 | many | TRBV28 | - | CASSLSWRRYEQYF | TGTGCCAGCAGTTTAAGTTGGAGAAGGTACGAGCAGTACTTC
TRBJ1-2 | many | TRBV5-1 | - | CASSLQGQGGDGYTF | TGCGCCAGCAGCCTGCAGGGGCAGGGAGGGGATGGCTACACCTTC
TRBJ2-3 | - | TRBV5-1 | - | CASSRDRIRTDTQYF | TGCGCCAGCAGCCGTGACAGGATACGCACAGATACGCAGTATTTT
TRBJ1-4 | few | TRBV12-3/TRBV12-4 | - | CASSLAGSNEKLFF | TGTGCCAGCAGTTTGGCGGGGTCTAATGAAAAACTGTTTTTT
TRBJ1-1 | - | TRBV28 | - | CASTSGGREAFF | TGTGCCAGCACCTCAGGAGGGAGGGAAGCTTTCTTT
TRBJ1-4 | few | TRBV20-1 | - | CSASGQRVNEKLFF | TGCAGTGCTTCAGGACAAAGGGTTAATGAAAAACTGTTTTTT
TRBJ2-1 | - | TRBV7-2 | TRBD2 | CASSPSPAGGRNEQFF | TGTGCCAGCAGCCCCTCCCCAGCGGGGGGGCGGAATGAGCAGTTCTTC
TRBJ2-7 | many | TRBV19 | TRBD2 | CASSTAGAGEQYF | TGTGCCAGTAGTACAGCGGGAGCCGGCGAGCAGTACTTC
TRBJ1-5 | - | TRBV3-1 | - | CASSQDHTGQPQHF | TGTGCCAGCAGCCAAGATCACACAGGGCAGCCCCAGCATTTT
TRBJ2-5 | few | TRBV3-1 | - | CASSQDERLETQYF | TGTGCCAGCAGCCAAGATGAGCGACTAGAGACCCAGTACTTC
TRBJ1-2 | - | TRBV7-2 | - | CASSLWGYYGYTF | TGTGCCAGCAGCTTATGGGGGTACTATGGCTACACCTTC
TRBJ2-5 | few | TRBV18 | - | CASSPPTTPGTQYF | TGTGCCAGCTCACCACCGACGACCCCCGGGACCCAGTACTTC
TRBJ2-1 | few | TRBV7-3 | - | CASSPTWSSYNEQFF | TGTGCCAGCAGCCCGACATGGAGCTCCTACAATGAGCAGTTCTTC
TRBJ1-2 | - | TRBV28 | - | CASTPAGAYYGYTF | TGTGCCAGCACCCCGGCGGGGGCCTACTATGGCTACACCTTC
TRBJ2-3 | many | TRBV30 | TRBD2 | CAWSAGLAGSTDTQYF | TGTGCCTGGAGTGCCGGACTAGCGGGAAGCACAGATACGCAGTATTTT
TRBJ2-2 | many | TRBV7-3 | - | CASSRTDRTGELFF | TGTGCCAGCAGCAGGACAGATCGCACCGGGGAGCTGTTTTTT
TRBJ2-2 | few | TRBV7-2 | TRBD1 | CASRQKTGDTGELFF | TGTGCCAGCAGACAGAAGACAGGGGACACCGGGGAGCTGTTTTTT
TRBJ2-1 | - | TRBV20-1 | - | CSATSFVWGGGNEQFF | TGCAGTGCTACGTCTTTCGTTTGGGGAGGAGGCAATGAGCAGTTCTTC
TRBJ2-3 | - | TRBV7-8 | TRBD2 | CASSLQGLAPNTQYF | TGTGCCAGCAGCTTACAAGGACTAGCCCCTAATACGCAGTATTTT
TRBJ1-4 | - | TRBV20-1 | - | CSARDHGQPNEKLFF | TGCAGTGCTAGAGATCATGGGCAGCCTAATGAAAAACTGTTTTTT
TRBJ2-4 | - | TRBV3-1 | TRBD2 | CASSQEASGFQYF | TGTGCCAGCAGCCAAGAAGCTAGCGGGTTTCAGTACTTC
TRBJ2-1 | few | TRBV5-1 | - | CASSTGLPDEQFF | TGCGCCAGCAGCACGGGCCTCCCGGATGAGCAGTTCTTC
TRBJ2-5 | few | TRBV7-8 | - | CASSLEQGRQETQYF | TGTGCCAGCAGCTTAGAGCAGGGACGCCAAGAGACCCAGTACTTC
TRBJ1-2 | few | TRBV27 | - | CASSFVGAPGYTF | TGTGCCAGCAGTTTTGTGGGGGCGCCTGGCTACACCTTC
TRBJ2-5 | - | TRBV13 | - | CASSLDSTGETQYF | TGTGCCAGCAGCTTAGATTCAACTGGGGAGACCCAGTACTTC
TRBJ2-4 | many | TRBV20-1 | - | CSAKLELAKNIQYF | TGCAGTGCAAAACTAGAGCTAGCCAAAAACATTCAGTACTTC
TRBJ2-7 | - | TRBV20-1 | - | CSASWSSYEQYF | TGCAGTGCTAGCTGGAGCTCCTACGAGCAGTACTTC
TRBJ2-1 | - | TRBV20-1 | TRBD2 | CSARDPAGSRLNEQFF | TGCAGTGCTAGGGACCCAGCGGGGTCCCGCCTTAATGAGCAGTTCTTC